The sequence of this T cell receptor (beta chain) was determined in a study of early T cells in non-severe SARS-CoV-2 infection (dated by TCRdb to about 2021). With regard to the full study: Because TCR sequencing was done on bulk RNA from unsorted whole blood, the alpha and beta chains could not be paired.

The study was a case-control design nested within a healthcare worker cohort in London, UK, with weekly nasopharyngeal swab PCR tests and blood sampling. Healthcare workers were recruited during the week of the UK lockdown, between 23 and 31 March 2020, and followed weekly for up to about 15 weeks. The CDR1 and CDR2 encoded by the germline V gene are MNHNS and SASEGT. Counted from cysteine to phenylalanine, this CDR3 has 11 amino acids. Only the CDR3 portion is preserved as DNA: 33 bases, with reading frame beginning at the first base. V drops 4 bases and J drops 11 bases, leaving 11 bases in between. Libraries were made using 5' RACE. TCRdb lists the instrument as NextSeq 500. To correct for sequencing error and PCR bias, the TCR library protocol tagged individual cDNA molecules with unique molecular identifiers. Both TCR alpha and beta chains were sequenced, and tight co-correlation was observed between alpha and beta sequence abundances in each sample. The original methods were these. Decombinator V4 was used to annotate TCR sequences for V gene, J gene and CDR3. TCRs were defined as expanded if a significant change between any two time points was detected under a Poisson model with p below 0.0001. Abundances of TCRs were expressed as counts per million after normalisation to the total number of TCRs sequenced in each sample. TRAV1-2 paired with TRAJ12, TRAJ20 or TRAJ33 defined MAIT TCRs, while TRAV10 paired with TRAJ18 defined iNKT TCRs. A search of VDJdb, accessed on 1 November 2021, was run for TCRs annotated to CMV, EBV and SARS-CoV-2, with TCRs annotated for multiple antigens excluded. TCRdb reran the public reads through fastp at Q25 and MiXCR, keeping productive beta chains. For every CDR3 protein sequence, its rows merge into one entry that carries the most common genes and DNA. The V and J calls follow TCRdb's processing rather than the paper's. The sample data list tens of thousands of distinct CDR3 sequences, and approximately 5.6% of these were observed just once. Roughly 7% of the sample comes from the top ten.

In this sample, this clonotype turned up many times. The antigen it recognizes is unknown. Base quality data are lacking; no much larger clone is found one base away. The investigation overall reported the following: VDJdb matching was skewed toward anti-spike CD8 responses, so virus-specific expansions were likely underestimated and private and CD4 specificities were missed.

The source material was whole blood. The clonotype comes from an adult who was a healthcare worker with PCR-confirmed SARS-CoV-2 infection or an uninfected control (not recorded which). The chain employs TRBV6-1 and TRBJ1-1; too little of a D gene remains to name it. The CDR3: CASSVGIGAFF. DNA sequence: TGTGCCAGCAGTGTGGGAATAGGCGCTTTCTTT.